This TCR beta chain was recorded in a study of patients and donors after allogeneic stem cell transplantation. CDR1 and CDR2 (germline): SQVTM, ANQGSEA. V was pared by 4 bases and J by 0 bases, with 7 bases between. The CDR3 has 13 amino acids. TCRdb redid the calling of the RT-PCR reads with MiXCR, one entry per CDR3 protein. Among roughly 940,000 distinct CDR3 sequences, about 20% were seen once, and the ten largest hold 5% to 6.5%. The sequence derives from a human donor who was either an allogeneic HSCT recipient or a stem cell or donor lymphocyte infusion donor (not recorded which). It is not recorded whose cells these are; they may come from a transplant donor. The sample was blood, either unsorted or a sorted T cell fraction (not recorded which). The V call is TRBV29-1, the J call TRBJ2-4; D remains unclear. CDR3 DNA sequence: TGCAGCGTTGGAGACGTAGCCAAAAACATTCAGTACTTC. Translated, it gives CSVGDVAKNIQYF.